This T cell receptor beta chain was obtained from a study of shared clonotypes between healthy human individuals. Regarding the study as a whole: Rarefaction showed sorted-subset sequencing was incomplete despite large depth. Enrolling few donors narrowed the genetic and exposure-history diversity that was represented. Four donors shared about 5% of their naive CD4 clonotypes.

Original processing methods: In the immunoSEQ data, sequences were junction-only and lacked quality scores, so filtering differed. This table comes from immunoSEQ multiplex PCR, and its TCRdb copy is limited to in-frame clones, with some not included. The V and J calls and clone size are taken from that table; D and trimming were inferred from the DNA. Of millions of clones listed, less than 95% are singletons. Positive CCR7 selection of CD45RO-negative cells yielded the naive CD8 cells, and terminally differentiated effector memory CD45RA+ cells were excluded. The CDR3 extends over 14 amino acids. CDR1 is WNHNN and CDR2 is SYGVQD in the germline V gene (reference sequence). V was cut by 8 bases and J by 3 bases, with 15 bases left in between. This clone was detected only once. Antigen unknown.

The V gene is TRBV10-1, the J gene TRBJ2-3; TRBD1 or TRBD2 may be the D gene (5 bases each). Specimen: naive CD8+ T cells sorted from blood. The TCR originated in a man younger than 35 in good health. CDR3 coding DNA: TGCGCCAGCTCCAGGGAGAAGTCGACAGATACGCAGTATTTT. It codes for CASSREKSTDTQYF.